Following are 24 T cell receptor beta chains from one sample sequenced in a study of beta chain features in type 1 diabetes. The investigators reverse transcribed all of the isolated RNA, so they sequenced expressed TCRB transcripts. Libraries were prepared by immunoSEQ multiplex PCR; TCRdb keeps only in-frame clonotypes and omits some of them. Here the sample spans about 150,000 clones, 48% being singletons. The sequencing input was Tregs from blood. These receptor sequences come from a man aged 18 to 30 in good health.

This rearrangement joins TRBV29-1 to TRBJ2-1; 12 nucleotides line up with TRBD2. This CDR3 is built from 14 residues. V shed 7 bases, J shed 14 bases, and the junction held 15 bases outside the gene matches. Germline V gives CDR1 SQVTM, CDR2 ANQGSEA. The CDR3: CSAAPSGGASIEFF. The CDR3 DNA reads TGCAGCGCCGCCCCTAGCGGGGGGGCGAGTATCGAGTTCTTC.

The chain recombines TRBV10-3 with TRBJ1-1, with TRBD1 as a possible D gene (6 bases). Germline CDR1 ENHRY, CDR2 SYGVKD. Trimming cost V 5 bases and J 2 bases, with 9 bases left between them. This CDR3 comprises 13 residues. The DNA of the CDR3 is TGTGCCATCAGTCTCAGGGGAAACACTGAAGCTTTCTTT. Protein product: CAISLRGNTEAFF.

The CDR3 region has the DNA TGCGCCAGCAGCTTGTGGACAGAGAACACTGAAGCTTTCTTT. Amino acids: CASSLWTENTEAFF. V is TRBV5-1 and J is TRBJ1-1; weak D call: TRBD1 (6 bases). Between the trimmed V and J ends, which lost 1 base and 1 base, there was a span of 8 bases. The CDR3 spans 14 residues. Germline V gene sequence: CDR1 SGHRS, CDR2 YFSETQ. The full variable domain, completed using reference TRBV5-1 and TRBJ1-1, is KAGVTQTPRYLIKTRGQQVTLSCSPISGHRSVSWYQQTPGQGLQFLFEYFSETQRNKGNFPGRFSGRQFSNSRSEMNVSTLELGDSALYLCASSLWTENTEAFFGQGTRLTVV.

This chain links TRBV7-6 with TRBJ2-3; D gene uncertain. The CDR3 is 12 residues long. V lost 7 bases, J lost 6 bases, and 11 bases lay in between. The germline V gene has CDR1 SGHVS and CDR2 FNYEAQ. The CDR3 here is CASTPLVDTQYF. As DNA, the CDR3 is TGTGCCAGCACTCCACTGGTGGATACGCAGTATTTT.

There are a few counts of this clone. The chain combines TRBV5-1 with TRBJ2-7; TRBD2 matches at 8 bases. V trimming: 4 bases; J trimming: 1 base; junction bases outside the gene matches: 1. Germline V CDR1 and CDR2: SGHRS, YFSETQ. The CDR3 loop spans 13 amino acids. The CDR3 region is CASSTSGSYEQYF. For the CDR3, the DNA is TGCGCCAGCAGCACTAGCGGATCCTACGAGCAGTACTTC.

The chain joins TRBV7-2 to TRBJ2-5; 8 nucleotides line up with TRBD1. Germline V gene sequence: CDR1 SGHTA, CDR2 FQGNSA. The CDR3 totals 16 residues. Trimming at V came to 5 bases and at J to 1 base, leaving 9 bases not matched to a gene. CDR3 sequence (DNA): TGTGCCAGCAGCGAGGCCGACAGGGGTGGCCAAGAGACCCAGTACTTC. This sequence encodes CASSEADRGGQETQYF. The whole variable domain, remainder taken from reference TRBV7-2 and TRBJ2-5, is GAGVSQSPSNKVTEKGKDVELRCDPISGHTALYWYRQSLGQGLEFLIYFQGNSAPDKSGLPSDRFSAERTGGSVSTLTIQRTQQEDSAVYLCASSEADRGGQETQYFGPGTRLLVL.

This clone was seen a few times. The V and J genes are TRBV6-5 and TRBJ2-3, with 9 bases matching TRBD1. Germline values: CDR1 MNHEY, CDR2 SVGAGI. The CDR3 is 16 residues long. The trim removed 2 bases at V and 3 bases at J, leaving 6 bases unmatched. CDR3 nucleotide sequence: TGTGCCAGCAGTTACGGACAGGGGATAGGAACAGATACGCAGTATTTT. Its protein product is CASSYGQGIGTDTQYF.

The CDR3: CASSLAGAQETQYF. CDR3 nucleotides: TGTGCCAGCAGCTTAGCGGGGGCCCAAGAGACCCAGTACTTC. J is TRBJ2-5 and V is TRBV7-9, with TRBD1 as a possible D gene (6 bases). There are 14 residues in the CDR3. Trimming took off 0 bases at V and 1 base at J, with 6 bases between the two ends. Germline loops: CDR1 SEHNR, CDR2 FQNEAQ (reference sequence). The variable domain in full, completed from reference TRBV7-9 and TRBJ2-5, reads DTGVSQNPRHKITKRGQNVTFRCDPISEHNRLYWYRQTLGQGPEFLTYFQNEAQLEKSRLLSDRFSAERPKGSFSTLEIQRTEQGDSAMYLCASSLAGAQETQYFGPGTRLLVL.

This clone appeared a few times. The chain combines TRBV7-9 with TRBJ2-3, with 7 bases lining up with TRBD2. The V gene's germline CDR1 is SEHNR and CDR2 FQNEAQ (reference sequence). V gave up 4 bases and J gave up 10 bases; unmatched junction bases: 14. There are 15 residues in the CDR3. CDR3 amino acids: CASSSRGQGTKAQYF. The CDR3 DNA follows: TGTGCCAGCAGCTCTCGCGGACAAGGGACTAAGGCGCAGTATTTT. Full variable domain (rest looked up from reference TRBV7-9 and TRBJ2-3): DTGVSQNPRHKITKRGQNVTFRCDPISEHNRLYWYRQTLGQGPEFLTYFQNEAQLEKSRLLSDRFSAERPKGSFSTLEIQRTEQGDSAMYLCASSSRGQGTKAQYFGPGTRLTVL.

The chain uses TRBV18 and TRBJ2-2, with D possibly being TRBD2 (5 bases). This CDR3 has 15 amino acids. Germline values: CDR1 KGHSH, CDR2 LQKENI. Trimming shortened V by 4 bases and J by 0 bases, and 9 bases separated the two germline ends. The CDR3 protein is CASSRAGTNTGELFF. Here the CDR3 DNA reads TGTGCCAGCTCACGTGCGGGTACGAACACCGGGGAGCTGTTTTTT.

V and J are TRBV29-1 and TRBJ1-2; D is unresolved. Trimming stripped 7 bases from V and 6 bases from J, with 12 bases between. The CDR3 is 11 amino acids. CDR1 is SQVTM, CDR2 ANQGSEA, per germline. The CDR3 region is CSGYRGDGYTF. In DNA form, the CDR3 reads TGCAGCGGGTATCGGGGTGATGGCTACACCTTC.

The CDR3 here is CASSSMTSWSETQYF. DNA of the CDR3: TGTGCCAGCAGCTCGATGACTAGCTGGTCCGAGACCCAGTACTTC. V is TRBV5-4 and J is TRBJ2-5, with 7 positions matching TRBD2. After removal of 3 bases from V and 5 bases from J, the junction contained 10 bases not matched to a gene. The length of the CDR3 is 15 residues. Germline V CDR1 and CDR2: SGHNT, YYREEE (reference sequence).

V usage is TRBV7-2 and J usage is TRBJ2-3; TRBD2 agrees at 9 bases. The CDR3 sequence is 16 residues long. The V segment lost 4 bases and the J segment 4 bases; nucleotides outside the gene matches: 9. In germline, CDR1 is SGHTA, CDR2 FQGNSA. This CDR3 is CASSSGIASGADTQYF. The CDR3 bases are TGTGCCAGCAGCTCCGGGATAGCTAGCGGGGCAGATACGCAGTATTTT.

The chain has TRBV6-1 and TRBJ2-1, with D tentatively TRBD2 (6 bases). This CDR3 has 13 amino acids. CDR1 and CDR2 from the germline V gene are MNHNS and SASEGT. Between the trimmed V and J ends, which lost 4 bases and 6 bases, there was a span of 10 bases. This chain's CDR3 is CASSVGSRNEQFF. CDR3 nucleotide sequence: TGTGCCAGCAGTGTCGGGAGCCGCAATGAGCAGTTCTTC.

The gene calls are TRBV9 and TRBJ2-3; 10 bases match TRBD2. CDR3 size: 16 residues. With V trimmed by 0 bases and J by 4 bases, 5 bases remained unmatched. Germline CDR1 SGDLS, CDR2 YYNGEE. The CDR3 sequence: CASSVGASGSADTQYF. As DNA, the CDR3 is TGTGCCAGCAGCGTAGGAGCTAGCGGGAGCGCAGATACGCAGTATTTT. The full variable domain, with the rest looked up from reference TRBV9 and TRBJ2-3, is DSGVTQTPKHLITATGQRVTLRCSPRSGDLSVYWYQQSLDQGLQFLIQYYNGEERAKGNILERFSAQQFPDLHSELNLSSLELGDSALYFCASSVGASGSADTQYFGPGTRLTVL.

This clone was recorded a few times. V is TRBV6-1 and J is TRBJ2-6, with no clear D. This CDR3 has 15 amino acids. V was cut by 8 bases and J by 0 bases, with 11 bases left in between. CDR1 is MNHNS, CDR2 SASEGT, per germline. CDR3 nucleotides: TGTGCCAGCGCTGGCTGGGCCTCTGGGGCCAACGTCCTGACTTTC. Its translation is CASAGWASGANVLTF.

This clone was recorded a few times. The chain uses TRBV6-1 and TRBJ1-3; TRBD1 might be the D (6 bases). Germline CDR1 is MNHNS and CDR2 is SASEGT. With 5 bases removed from V and 11 bases from J, the gap between germline ends came to 13 bases. This CDR3 has 12 residues. The CDR3 DNA is TGTGCCAGCAGTCCAAGACAGGTGCCCATATATTTT. Protein product: CASSPRQVPIYF.

V gene TRBV4-2 combines with J gene TRBJ2-7; possibly TRBD2 for D (5 bases). Germline loops: CDR1 LGHNA, CDR2 YNFKEQ. V shed 5 bases and J shed 1 base, with 9 bases lying between them. This CDR3 contains 13 residues. Here the CDR3 reads CASSAGVSYEQYF. The CDR3 DNA reads TGTGCCAGCAGCGCCGGGGTTTCCTACGAGCAGTACTTC.

This chain links TRBV6-5 with TRBJ2-7; a possible D gene is TRBD2 (5 bases). The CDR3 contains 12 residues. V was cut by 5 bases and J by 6 bases, with 11 bases left in between. The V gene's germline CDR1 is MNHEY and CDR2 SVGAGI. The CDR3 sequence is CASSRTPTEQYF. CDR3 DNA: TGTGCCAGCAGTCGGACTCCCACCGAGCAGTACTTC.

The chain combines TRBV6-5 with TRBJ1-3; D gene ambiguous. V lost 7 bases and J 1 base, leaving 5 bases between the germline ends. In germline, CDR1 is MNHEY, CDR2 SVGAGI. The CDR3 is 12 amino acids. The CDR3 protein is CASTSSGNTIYF. Written as DNA, the CDR3 is TGTGCCAGCACCTCTTCTGGAAACACCATATATTTT.

The chain combines TRBV30 with TRBJ2-2; 7 nucleotides align to TRBD2. CDR1 GTSNPN and CDR2 SVGIG come from the germline V gene (reference sequence). With V trimmed by 3 bases and J by 3 bases, 10 bases remained unmatched. There are 16 residues in the CDR3. The CDR3 region is CAWRIGASGDTGELFF. CDR3 bases: TGTGCCTGGAGGATCGGGGCTAGCGGTGACACCGGGGAGCTGTTTTTT.

There are a few counts of this clone. The sample contains more than one DNA sequence encoding this CDR3. This chain uses TRBV5-4 with TRBJ2-2, with D perhaps TRBD1 (5 bases). The CDR3 extends over 14 amino acids. Trimming pared 3 bases from V and 5 bases from J, leaving 11 bases between. The V gene's germline CDR1 is SGHNT and CDR2 YYREEE (reference sequence). As DNA, the CDR3 is TGTGCCAGCAGCTCCAACCAGGGTACCGGGGAGCTGTTTTTT. Its protein product is CASSSNQGTGELFF.

This clone was counted only a few times. The chain employs TRBV18 and TRBJ2-1; 8 bases map to TRBD2. The CDR3 has 16 residues. Germline V CDR1 and CDR2: KGHSH, LQKENI. V lost 5 bases and J lost 0; bases outside the gene matches: 6. The CDR3 coding sequence is TGTGCCAGCTCATCATTAGCGGGGAGCTCCTACAATGAGCAGTTCTTC. Its translation: CASSSLAGSSYNEQFF.

The rearrangement links TRBV7-2 to TRBJ2-5; TRBD1 might be the D (5 bases). The CDR3 extends over 15 amino acids. Trimming took 1 base from V and 1 from J, leaving 10 bases between them. The V gene's germline CDR1 is SGHTA and CDR2 FQGNSA. The CDR3 bases are TGTGCCAGCAGCTTAGTAGCAGGGCCCCAAGAGACCCAGTACTTC. The encoded protein is CASSLVAGPQETQYF.